Below, 21 T cell receptor beta chains from the same sample are listed, as sequenced in a study of blood T cell repertoires in COVID-19. Libraries were prepared by immunoSEQ multiplex PCR; TCRdb keeps only in-frame clonotypes and omits some of them. Altogether over 130,000 clones are present, more than 85% being singletons, with the ten largest covering around 5%. Input material: peripheral blood. The receptors shown here come from a human donor in a cohort sampled during active COVID-19.

The V and J genes are TRBV10-3 and TRBJ2-3; 8 nucleotides align to TRBD1. Per germline, CDR1 ENHRY and CDR2 SYGVKD. The CDR3 is 15 residues long. V shed 4 bases and J 3 bases; nucleotides not matched to a gene: 6. DNA of the CDR3: TGTGCCATCAGTGTTGGGCAGGGGGCAACAGATACGCAGTATTTT. This sequence encodes CAISVGQGATDTQYF.

This clone has only one observation. This chain uses TRBV4-2 with TRBJ1-6, with D uncertain. The germline CDR1 and CDR2 sequences are LGHNA and YNFKEQ. The CDR3 is 15 amino acids. V was trimmed by 1 base and J by 7 bases, leaving 11 bases between them. This CDR3 is CASSQVREPNSPLHF. Here the CDR3 DNA reads TGTGCCAGCAGCCAAGTGAGGGAACCAAATTCACCCCTCCACTTT.

The chain employs TRBV19 and TRBJ1-5; no firm D call. Germline assignment: CDR1 LNHDA and CDR2 SQIVND (reference sequence). Trimming left V 5 bases short and J 1 base short, with 15 bases between. CDR3 size: 16 residues. The CDR3 coding sequence is TGTGCCAGTAGTGAGGGTACGGGAACAAGCAATCAGCCCCAGCATTTT. It codes for CASSEGTGTSNQPQHF.

This sequence joins TRBV28 and TRBJ2-5; TRBD2 matches 12 bases. V shed 4 bases, J shed 4 bases, and the junction held 7 bases outside the gene matches. Germline V gene data show CDR1 as MDHEN and CDR2 as SYDVKM. The CDR3 contains 16 residues. CDR3 protein: CASSYKLAGGRETQYF. DNA for the CDR3: TGTGCCAGCAGTTATAAACTAGCGGGAGGTCGAGAGACCCAGTACTTC. Full variable domain (outside the CDR3, taken from reference TRBV28 and TRBJ2-5): DVKVTQSSRYLVKRTGEKVFLECVQDMDHENMFWYRQDPGLGLRLIYFSYDVKMKEKGDIPEGYSVSREKKERFSLILESASTNQTSMYLCASSYKLAGGRETQYFGPGTRLLVL.

This clone came up a few times. The chain carries TRBV30 and TRBJ1-5, with D perhaps TRBD1 (6 bases). Germline lookup yields CDR1 GTSNPN and CDR2 SVGIG (reference sequence). Trimming shortened V by 5 bases and J by 4 bases, and 18 bases separated the two germline ends. This CDR3 contains 15 residues. The DNA of the CDR3 is TGTGCCTGGGGAGACAGGTCCACCTTAAATCAGCCCCAGCATTTT. The encoded protein is CAWGDRSTLNQPQHF.

This sequence joins TRBV28 and TRBJ2-7; D might be TRBD2 (6 bases). The CDR3 contains 15 residues. Germline CDR1 reads MDHEN; CDR2 reads SYDVKM. The V gene lost 7 bases and the J gene lost 2 bases, with 18 bases spanning the gap. CDR3 coding DNA: TGTGCCAGCAAGCTCTGGGGGGATGAACCCTACGAGCAGTACTTC. It specifies CASKLWGDEPYEQYF.

V is TRBV7-9 and J is TRBJ2-1; 11 bases agree with TRBD2. Germline V lookup: CDR1 SEHNR, CDR2 FQNEAQ (reference sequence). V lost 1 base and J lost 2; bases outside the gene matches: 4. The CDR3 totals 17 residues. The CDR3 reads CASSLGFSGGAYNEQFF. As DNA, the CDR3 is TGTGCCAGCAGCTTAGGGTTTAGCGGGGGGGCCTACAATGAGCAGTTCTTC.

J is TRBJ1-1 and V is TRBV11-2; 7 bases align to TRBD1. V dropped 5 bases and J dropped 0; count of bases not matched to a gene: 9. This CDR3 has 16 residues. Germline V gene data show CDR1 as SGHAT and CDR2 as FQNNGV. The CDR3 DNA reads TGTGCCAGCAGCATCATCGCAGGGGGTTTGAACACTGAAGCTTTCTTT. Residues: CASSIIAGGLNTEAFF.

The V and J genes are TRBV7-9 and TRBJ1-6; 11 bases map to TRBD1. The CDR3 runs 16 residues. From germline, CDR1 is SEHNR and CDR2 FQNEAQ (reference sequence). V lost 5 bases and J lost 3; bases outside the gene matches: 3. In DNA form, the CDR3 reads TGTGCCAGCAGCCTCGGGACAGGGGGCTATAATTCACCCCTCCACTTT. This gives the protein CASSLGTGGYNSPLHF.

V and J are TRBV18 and TRBJ2-5; no firm D call. The CDR3 runs to 12 residues. The germline CDR1 and CDR2 sequences are KGHSH and LQKENI. With 6 bases removed from V and 1 base from J, the gap between germline ends came to 6 bases. CDR3 region: CASSRGQETQYF. The CDR3 DNA is TGTGCCAGCTCCCGAGGCCAAGAGACCCAGTACTTC.

The chain joins TRBV4-1 to TRBJ2-7; 8 nucleotides line up with TRBD2. V was pared by 4 bases and J by 7 bases, with 15 bases of the junction left unmatched. The germline gives CDR1 MGHRA, CDR2 YSYEKL. The length of the CDR3 is 16 residues. The DNA for the CDR3 is TGCGCCAGCAGCCTTCACTGGGGAGCGGGAGTTCAAGAGCAGTACTTC. It encodes CASSLHWGAGVQEQYF.

The rearrangement joins TRBV7-3 to TRBJ1-6; TRBD1 is a possible D gene (6 bases). The germline V and J ends were trimmed by 2 bases and 6 bases, with 11 bases remaining between them. CDR3 length: 15 residues. Looked up from germline, CDR1 is SGHTA and CDR2 is FQGTGA. CDR3 coding DNA: TGTGCCAGCAGCTTAGGTGGACAGCCTAATTCACCCCTCCACTTT. It specifies CASSLGGQPNSPLHF.

The chain employs TRBV28 and TRBJ2-5; D is perhaps TRBD1 (6 bases). With 6 bases removed from V and 5 bases from J, the gap between germline ends came to 13 bases. The CDR3 has 13 residues. Germline lookup yields CDR1 MDHEN and CDR2 SYDVKM. The CDR3: CASRIGGVETQYF. The CDR3 coding sequence is TGTGCCAGCAGGATAGGGGGAGTGGAGACCCAGTACTTC.

The chain carries TRBV30 and TRBJ1-2; D possibly corresponds to TRBD1 (5 bases). The CDR3 totals 17 residues. The germline V gene has CDR1 GTSNPN and CDR2 SVGIG (reference sequence). The V and J ends lost 4 bases and 8 bases respectively, with 29 bases between them. The CDR3 reads CAWTVPHTEGRGLGYTF. In DNA form, the CDR3 reads TGTGCCTGGACGGTACCACACACGGAGGGAAGGGGTTTAGGCTACACCTTC.

V is TRBV19 and J is TRBJ1-2; D remains unclear. Trimming pared 3 bases from V and 3 bases from J, leaving 8 bases between. This CDR3 is 13 amino acids long. Germline V gene data show CDR1 as LNHDA and CDR2 as SQIVND (reference sequence). CDR3 nucleotide sequence: TGTGCCAGTAGTATTACAGCCGACTATGGCTACACCTTC. It codes for CASSITADYGYTF.

V is TRBV5-4 and J is TRBJ1-4; 10 bases map to TRBD1. CDR3 size: 14 residues. CDR1 and CDR2 (germline): SGHNT, YYREEE (reference sequence). J gave up 6 bases and V 4 bases, and 3 bases lay outside the gene matches. In DNA form, the CDR3 reads TGTGCCAGCAGCGAGGGACAGGGGTATGAAAAACTGTTTTTT. Protein sequence: CASSEGQGYEKLFF.

The rearrangement links TRBV30 to TRBJ1-6; D possibly corresponds to TRBD1 (5 bases). CDR1 and CDR2 from the germline V gene are GTSNPN and SVGIG (reference sequence). The CDR3 is 18 residues long. V lost 5 bases to trimming and J lost 7 bases, with 27 bases between them. The DNA for the CDR3 is TGTGCCTGGCGAGACCGGGACTCCTCTCCTTTGTGGAATTCACCCCTCCACTTT. Translated: CAWRDRDSSPLWNSPLHF.

The rearrangement links TRBV7-8 to TRBJ2-7; TRBD2 aligns across 7 bases. The CDR3 spans 16 residues. V shed 5 bases, J shed 4 bases, and the junction held 14 bases outside the gene matches. In germline, CDR1 is SGHVS, CDR2 FQNEAQ. The chain's CDR3 is CASSLPGGAGIYEQYF. CDR3 DNA sequence: TGTGCCAGCAGCCTACCGGGAGGAGCGGGGATTTACGAGCAGTACTTC. The full variable domain, completed using reference TRBV7-8 and TRBJ2-7, is GAGVSQSPRYKVAKRGQDVALRCDPISGHVSLFWYQQALGQGPEFLTYFQNEAQLDKSGLPSDRFFAERPEGSVSTLKIQRTQQEDSAVYLCASSLPGGAGIYEQYFGPGTRLTVT.

This sequence joins TRBV5-1 and TRBJ1-1; 9 positions match TRBD1. CDR3 length equals 14 residues. CDR1 is SGHRS, CDR2 YFSETQ, per germline. With V trimmed by 0 bases and J by 6 bases, 3 bases remained unmatched. CDR3 DNA: TGCGCCAGCAGCTTGGGACAGGGGGTGGCTGAAGCTTTCTTT. The encoded protein is CASSLGQGVAEAFF.

The J gene is TRBJ2-2, the V gene TRBV7-6; 16 nucleotides match TRBD2. Germline V gene lookup returns CDR1 SGHVS and CDR2 FNYEAQ. CDR3 length: 17 amino acids. The V and J ends lost 5 bases and 7 bases, in that order; junction bases with no gene match: 7. CDR3 loop: CASSPGTSGRERGELFF. In DNA, the CDR3 is TGTGCCAGCAGCCCTGGGACTAGCGGGAGGGAACGCGGGGAGCTGTTTTTT.

The chain combines TRBV3-1 (or the pseudogene TRBV3-2) with TRBJ1-3; no firm D call. The CDR3 is 14 residues long. Per the germline V gene, CDR1 is LGHDT and CDR2 is YNNKEL (reference sequence). V lost 1 base and J lost 3, with 7 bases in between. The CDR3 loop is CASSQGPYGNTIYF. The CDR3 coding sequence is TGTGCCAGCAGCCAAGGGCCTTATGGAAACACCATATATTTT.